This T cell receptor (beta chain) was found in a study of blood T cells in healthy people across ages. Per germline, CDR1 SNHLY and CDR2 FYNNEI. V lost 1 base to trimming and J lost 2 bases, with 11 bases between them. The CDR3 is 15 amino acids. For the second PCR, which ran for about 7 to 11 cycles, a sample-barcoded 5' primer and a J-beta primer mix were used. TCRdb fed the 5' RACE reads into MiXCR, producing one record per CDR3 protein. The repertoire holds hundreds of thousands of distinct CDR3 sequences, with 58% as singletons. Findings and caveats of the study: While age rose, TCR beta diversity per million T cells dropped in a roughly linear way.

With respect to this clonotype: As yet, its antigen is unknown.

The rearrangement links TRBV2 to TRBJ1-2; TRBD1 is a possible D gene (5 bases). Specimen: blood. The TCR originated in a man aged 25-40 years in good health. Here the CDR3 reads CASSEGGAGNYGYTF. CDR3 DNA sequence: TGTGCCAGCAGTGAAGGTGGGGCAGGAAACTATGGCTACACCTTC.